The present T cell receptor beta chain was sequenced within a study of cytomegalovirus exposure and HLA in healthy donors. In the study overall: The same platform as the approximately 670 first-cohort repertoires was used for the 120 validation repertoires, a later analysis reported.

Sequencing was performed with immunoSEQ multiplex PCR; in TCRdb, only in-frame clones are kept and a portion is missing. The table includes more than 140,000 clones, 85% to 90% detected once. Turning to this clone: Its antigen remains unknown.

The CDR3 totals 14 residues. Trimming took off 5 bases at V and 8 bases at J, with 21 bases between the two ends. Germline assignment: CDR1 GTSNPN and CDR2 SVGIG (reference sequence). The donors were members of the roughly 120-subject validation cohort (separate from the approximately 670-subject first cohort). Study conclusions and caveats: According to a later analysis, TCR clusters from the first cohort tended to co-occur in the 120 or so validation repertoires. TCR beta chains numbering more than 150 were designated cytomegalovirus-associated.

The gene calls are TRBV30 and TRBJ1-2; D may be TRBD1 (5 bases). This TCR came from a woman aged 18-29 years in good health and CMV-seropositive. Sequencing was carried out using PBMCs. The chain's CDR3 is CAWARRIGEVGYTF. The CDR3 DNA sequence: TGTGCCTGGGCCCGAAGGATAGGGGAGGTAGGCTACACCTTC.